Described below is a single TCR beta chain sequence and its context. This sample was taken from a study of blood T cell repertoires in COVID-19. Study-wide background: Both acute and convalescent COVID-19 samples were obtained from the United States, Italy and Spain. PBMCs, B-cell-depleted T cells, or T cells were the source of the cDNA or gDNA that made up the material.

Trimming stripped 5 bases from V and 7 bases from J, with 15 bases between. This CDR3 has 15 residues. From germline, CDR1 is SNHLY and CDR2 FYNNEI. Original analysis: From reference gene primer amplification, estimates of nucleated cell counts were derived. The assay was immunoSEQ multiplex PCR, and TCRdb's table has in-frame clones only and misses some. That table supplies the V and J calls and clone size; D and trimming were determined from the DNA. The table includes hundreds of thousands of clones, 75% to 90% detected once. The chain has TRBV2 and TRBJ1-6; possibly TRBD1 for D (5 bases). The receptor was derived from a woman between 18 and 29 years old with acute or convalescent COVID-19. Sequenced material: peripheral blood. Here the CDR3 DNA reads TGTGCCAGCAGTTTTGACAGACTTGGCAATTCACCCCTCCACTTT. Encoded protein: CASSFDRLGNSPLHF.